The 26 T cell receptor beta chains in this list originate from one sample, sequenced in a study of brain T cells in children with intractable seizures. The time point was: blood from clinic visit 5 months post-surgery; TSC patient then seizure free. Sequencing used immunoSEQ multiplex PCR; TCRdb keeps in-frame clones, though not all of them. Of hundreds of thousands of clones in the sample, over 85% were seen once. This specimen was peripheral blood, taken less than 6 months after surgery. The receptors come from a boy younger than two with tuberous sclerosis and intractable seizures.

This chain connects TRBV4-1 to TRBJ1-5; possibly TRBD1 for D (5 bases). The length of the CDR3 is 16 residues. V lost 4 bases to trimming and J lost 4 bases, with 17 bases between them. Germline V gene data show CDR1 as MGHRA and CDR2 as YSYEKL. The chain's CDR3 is CASSPGTAAENQPQHF. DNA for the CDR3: TGCGCCAGCAGCCCGGGGACCGCGGCGGAAAATCAGCCCCAGCATTTT.

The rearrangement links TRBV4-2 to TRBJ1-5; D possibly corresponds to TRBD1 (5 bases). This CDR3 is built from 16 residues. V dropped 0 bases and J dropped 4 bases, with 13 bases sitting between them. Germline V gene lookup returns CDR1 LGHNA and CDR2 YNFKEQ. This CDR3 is CASSQEGAELNQPQHF. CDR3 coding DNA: TGTGCCAGCAGCCAAGAAGGGGCAGAGCTTAATCAGCCCCAGCATTTT.

The chain's CDR3 is CASSLQQDRGRWGYTF. The CDR3 coding sequence is TGTGCCAGCAGCTTACAACAGGACAGGGGGCGTTGGGGCTACACCTTC. J is TRBJ1-2 and V is TRBV7-3; 11 nucleotides match TRBD1. This CDR3 has 16 residues. Germline assignment: CDR1 SGHTA and CDR2 FQGTGA. The junction had 10 bases not matched to a gene; V was cut back by 2 bases and J by 8 bases. Drawing the rest from reference TRBV7-3 and TRBJ1-2, the complete variable domain is GAGVSQTPSNKVTEKGKYVELRCDPISGHTALYWYRQSLGQGPEFLIYFQGTGAADDSGLPNDRFFAVRPEGSVSTLKIQRTERGDSAVYLCASSLQQDRGRWGYTFGSGTRLTVV.

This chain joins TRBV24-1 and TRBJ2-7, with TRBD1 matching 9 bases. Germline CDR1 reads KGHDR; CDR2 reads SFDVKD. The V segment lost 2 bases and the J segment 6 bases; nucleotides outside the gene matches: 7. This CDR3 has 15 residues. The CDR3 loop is CATSDWDREPLEQYF. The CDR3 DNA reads TGTGCCACCAGTGATTGGGACAGGGAGCCCCTCGAGCAGTACTTC.

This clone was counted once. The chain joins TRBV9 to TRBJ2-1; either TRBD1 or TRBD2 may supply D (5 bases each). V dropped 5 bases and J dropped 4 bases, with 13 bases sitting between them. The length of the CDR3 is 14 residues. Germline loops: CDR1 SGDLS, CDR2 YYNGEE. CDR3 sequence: CASRLGDGYNEQFF. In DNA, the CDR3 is TGTGCCAGCAGGCTCGGGGACGGATACAATGAGCAGTTCTTC.

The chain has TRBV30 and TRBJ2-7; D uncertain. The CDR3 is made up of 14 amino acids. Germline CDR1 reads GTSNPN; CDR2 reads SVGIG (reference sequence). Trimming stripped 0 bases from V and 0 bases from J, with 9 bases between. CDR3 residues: CAWSVRQPSYEQYF. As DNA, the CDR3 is TGTGCCTGGAGTGTACGGCAGCCCTCCTACGAGCAGTACTTC.

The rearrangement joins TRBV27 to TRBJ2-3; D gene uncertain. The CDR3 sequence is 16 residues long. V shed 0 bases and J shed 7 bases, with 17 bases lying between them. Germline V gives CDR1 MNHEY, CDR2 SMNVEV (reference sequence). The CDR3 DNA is TGTGCCAGCAGTTTATCGGTAGCAACCCCCGTAAATACGCAGTATTTT. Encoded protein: CASSLSVATPVNTQYF.

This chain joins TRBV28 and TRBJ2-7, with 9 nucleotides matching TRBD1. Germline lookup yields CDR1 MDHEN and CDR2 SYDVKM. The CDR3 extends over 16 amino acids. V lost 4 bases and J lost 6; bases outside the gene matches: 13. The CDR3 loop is CASSSPAPGQGGEQYF. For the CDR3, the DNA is TGTGCCAGCAGTTCCCCAGCGCCGGGACAGGGCGGCGAGCAGTACTTC.

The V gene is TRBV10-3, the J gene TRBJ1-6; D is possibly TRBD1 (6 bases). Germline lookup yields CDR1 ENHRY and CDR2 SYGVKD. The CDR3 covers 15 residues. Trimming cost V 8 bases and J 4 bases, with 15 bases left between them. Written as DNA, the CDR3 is TGTGCCATCCTCGGACAGCCCTTTTATAATTCACCCCTCCACTTT. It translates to CAILGQPFYNSPLHF.

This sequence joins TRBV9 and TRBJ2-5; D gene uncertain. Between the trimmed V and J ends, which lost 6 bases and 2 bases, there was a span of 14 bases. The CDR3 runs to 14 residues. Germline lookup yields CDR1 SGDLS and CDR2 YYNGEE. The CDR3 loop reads CASNDGFTQETQYF. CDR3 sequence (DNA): TGTGCCAGCAATGACGGGTTCACACAAGAGACCCAGTACTTC.

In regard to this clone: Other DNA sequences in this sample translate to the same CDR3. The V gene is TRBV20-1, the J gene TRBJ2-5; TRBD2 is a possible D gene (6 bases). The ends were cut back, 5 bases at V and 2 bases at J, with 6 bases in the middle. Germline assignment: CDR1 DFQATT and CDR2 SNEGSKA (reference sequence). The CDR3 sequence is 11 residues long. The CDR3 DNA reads TGCAGTGCTCGGGAGCAAGAGACCCAGTACTTC. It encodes CSAREQETQYF.

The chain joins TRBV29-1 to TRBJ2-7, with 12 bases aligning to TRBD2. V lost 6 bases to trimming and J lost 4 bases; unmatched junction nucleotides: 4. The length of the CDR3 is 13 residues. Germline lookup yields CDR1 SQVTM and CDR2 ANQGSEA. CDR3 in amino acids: CSVKTSGRYEQYF. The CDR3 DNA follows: TGCAGCGTGAAGACTAGCGGGAGATACGAGCAGTACTTC.

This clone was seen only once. The CDR3 is CASSPPSYNEQFF. Here the CDR3 DNA reads TGTGCCAGCTCACCACCCTCTTACAATGAGCAGTTCTTC. This rearrangement joins TRBV18 to TRBJ2-1; D uncertain. The CDR3 has 13 amino acids. Trimming cost V 0 bases and J 4 bases, with 4 bases left between them. Germline assignment: CDR1 KGHSH and CDR2 LQKENI. Filled out from reference TRBV18 and TRBJ2-1, the complete variable domain reads NAGVMQNPRHLVRRRGQEARLRCSPMKGHSHVYWYRQLPEEGLKFMVYLQKENIIDESGMPKERFSAEFPKEGPSILRIQQVVRGDSAAYFCASSPPSYNEQFFGPGTRLTVL.

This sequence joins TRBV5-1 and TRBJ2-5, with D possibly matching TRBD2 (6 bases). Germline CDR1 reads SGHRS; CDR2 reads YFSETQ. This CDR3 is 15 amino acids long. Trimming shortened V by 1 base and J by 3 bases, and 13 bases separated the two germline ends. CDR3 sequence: CASSLTDGGKETQYF. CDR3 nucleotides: TGCGCCAGCAGCTTGACGGATGGGGGGAAAGAGACCCAGTACTTC.

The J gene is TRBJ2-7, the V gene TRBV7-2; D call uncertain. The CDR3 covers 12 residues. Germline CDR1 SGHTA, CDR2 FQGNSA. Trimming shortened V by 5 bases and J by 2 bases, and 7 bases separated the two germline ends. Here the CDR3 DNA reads TGTGCCAGCAGCGACAACCCCTACGAGCAGTACTTC. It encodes CASSDNPYEQYF.

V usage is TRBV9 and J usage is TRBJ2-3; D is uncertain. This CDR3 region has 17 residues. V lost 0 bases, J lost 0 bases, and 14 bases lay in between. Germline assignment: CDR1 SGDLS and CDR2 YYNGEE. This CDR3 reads CASSVGQYLGSTDTQYF. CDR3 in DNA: TGTGCCAGCAGCGTAGGCCAATATCTAGGTAGCACAGATACGCAGTATTTT.

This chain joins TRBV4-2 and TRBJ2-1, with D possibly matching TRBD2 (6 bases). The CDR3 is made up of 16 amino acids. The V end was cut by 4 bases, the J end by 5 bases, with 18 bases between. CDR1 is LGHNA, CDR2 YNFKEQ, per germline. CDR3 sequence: CASSRNRDLGDNEQFF. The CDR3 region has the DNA TGTGCCAGCAGCCGTAACCGGGACTTAGGGGACAATGAGCAGTTCTTC.

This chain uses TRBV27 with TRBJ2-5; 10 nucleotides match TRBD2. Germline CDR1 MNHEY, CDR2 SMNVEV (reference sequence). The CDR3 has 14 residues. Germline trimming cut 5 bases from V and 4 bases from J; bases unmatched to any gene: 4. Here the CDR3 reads CASSPLAGRETQYF. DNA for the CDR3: TGTGCCAGCAGTCCACTAGCGGGACGAGAGACCCAGTACTTC.

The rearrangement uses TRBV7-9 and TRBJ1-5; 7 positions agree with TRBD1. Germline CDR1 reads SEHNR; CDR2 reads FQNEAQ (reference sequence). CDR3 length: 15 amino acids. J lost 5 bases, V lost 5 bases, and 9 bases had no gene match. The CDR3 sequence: CASSHTTGFDQPQHF. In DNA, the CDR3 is TGTGCCAGCAGCCACACGACAGGGTTCGATCAGCCCCAGCATTTT. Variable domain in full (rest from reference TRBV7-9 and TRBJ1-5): DTGVSQNPRHKITKRGQNVTFRCDPISEHNRLYWYRQTLGQGPEFLTYFQNEAQLEKSRLLSDRFSAERPKGSFSTLEIQRTEQGDSAMYLCASSHTTGFDQPQHFGDGTRLSIL.

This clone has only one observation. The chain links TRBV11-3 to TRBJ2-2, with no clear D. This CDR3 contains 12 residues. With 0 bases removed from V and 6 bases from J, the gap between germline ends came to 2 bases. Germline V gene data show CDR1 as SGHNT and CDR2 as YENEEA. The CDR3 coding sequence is TGTGCCAGCAGCTTAGATTCCGGGGAGCTGTTTTTT. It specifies CASSLDSGELFF.

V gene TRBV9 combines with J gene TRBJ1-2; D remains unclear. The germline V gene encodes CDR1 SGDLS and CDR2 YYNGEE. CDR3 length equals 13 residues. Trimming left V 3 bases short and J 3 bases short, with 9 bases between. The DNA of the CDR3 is TGTGCCAGCAGCGAAGGGCGCGACTATGGCTACACCTTC. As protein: CASSEGRDYGYTF.

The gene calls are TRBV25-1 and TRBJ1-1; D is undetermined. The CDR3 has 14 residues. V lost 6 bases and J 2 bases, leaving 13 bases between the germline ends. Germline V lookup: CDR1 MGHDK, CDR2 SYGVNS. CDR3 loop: CASSLGGANTEAFF. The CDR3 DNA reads TGTGCCAGCAGCTTGGGCGGAGCAAACACTGAAGCTTTCTTT.

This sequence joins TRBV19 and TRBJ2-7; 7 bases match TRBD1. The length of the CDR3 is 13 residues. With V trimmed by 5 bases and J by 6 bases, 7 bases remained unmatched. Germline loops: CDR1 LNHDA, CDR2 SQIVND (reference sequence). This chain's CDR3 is CASSVPTGSEQYF. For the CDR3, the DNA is TGTGCCAGTAGTGTCCCGACAGGGTCCGAGCAGTACTTC.

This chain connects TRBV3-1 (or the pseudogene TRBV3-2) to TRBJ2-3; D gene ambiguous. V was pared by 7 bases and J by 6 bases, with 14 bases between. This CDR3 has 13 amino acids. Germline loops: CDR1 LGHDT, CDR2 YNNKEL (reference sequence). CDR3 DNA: TGTGCCAGCACCGATAACGGTAGGGATACGCAGTATTTT. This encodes CASTDNGRDTQYF.

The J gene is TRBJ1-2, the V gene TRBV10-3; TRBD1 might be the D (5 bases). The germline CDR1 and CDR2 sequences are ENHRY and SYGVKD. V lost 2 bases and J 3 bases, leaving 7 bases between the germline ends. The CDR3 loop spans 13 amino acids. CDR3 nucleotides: TGTGCCATCAGTGAGAGGGGTGACTATGGCTACACCTTC. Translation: CAISERGDYGYTF.

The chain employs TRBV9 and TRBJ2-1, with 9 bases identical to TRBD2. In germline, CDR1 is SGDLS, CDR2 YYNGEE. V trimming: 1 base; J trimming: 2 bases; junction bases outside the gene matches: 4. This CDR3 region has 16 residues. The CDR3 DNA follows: TGTGCCAGCAGCGTAATGGCGGGAGGGCCCTACAATGAGCAGTTCTTC. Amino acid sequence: CASSVMAGGPYNEQFF.